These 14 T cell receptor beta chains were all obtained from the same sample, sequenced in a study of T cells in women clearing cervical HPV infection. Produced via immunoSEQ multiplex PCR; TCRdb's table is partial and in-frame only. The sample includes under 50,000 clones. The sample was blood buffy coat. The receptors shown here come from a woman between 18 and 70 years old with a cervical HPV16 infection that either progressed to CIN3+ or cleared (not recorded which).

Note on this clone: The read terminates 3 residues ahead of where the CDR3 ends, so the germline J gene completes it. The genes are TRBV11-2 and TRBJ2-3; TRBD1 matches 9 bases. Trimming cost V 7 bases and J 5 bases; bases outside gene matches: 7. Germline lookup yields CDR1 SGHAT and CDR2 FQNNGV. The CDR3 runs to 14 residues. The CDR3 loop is CASNLRQGGDTQYF. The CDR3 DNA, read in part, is TGTGCCAGCAATCTTCGACAGGGGGGAGATACG.

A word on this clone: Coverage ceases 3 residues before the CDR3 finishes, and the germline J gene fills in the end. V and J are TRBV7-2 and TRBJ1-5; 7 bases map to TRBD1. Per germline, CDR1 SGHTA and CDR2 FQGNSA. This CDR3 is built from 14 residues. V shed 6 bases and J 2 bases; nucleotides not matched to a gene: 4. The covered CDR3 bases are TGTGCCAGCAGTCTAACAGGGGGCAATCAGCCC. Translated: CASSLTGGNQP. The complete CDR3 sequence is CASSLTGGNQPQHF.

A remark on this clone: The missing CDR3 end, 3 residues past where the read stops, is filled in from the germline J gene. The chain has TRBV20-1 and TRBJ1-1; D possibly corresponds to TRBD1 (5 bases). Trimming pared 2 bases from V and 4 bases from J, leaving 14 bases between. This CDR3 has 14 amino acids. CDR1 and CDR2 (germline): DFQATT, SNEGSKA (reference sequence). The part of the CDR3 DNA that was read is TGCAGTGCTAGATTTGATGGGAGGGGCACTGAA. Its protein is CSARFDGRGTE. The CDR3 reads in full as CSARFDGRGTEAFF.

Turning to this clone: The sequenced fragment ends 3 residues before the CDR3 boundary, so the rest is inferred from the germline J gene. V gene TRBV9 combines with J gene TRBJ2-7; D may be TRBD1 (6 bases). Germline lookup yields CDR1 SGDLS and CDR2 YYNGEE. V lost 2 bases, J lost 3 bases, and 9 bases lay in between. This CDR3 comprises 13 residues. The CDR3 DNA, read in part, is TGTGCCAGCAGCGTTTCAGGGGACTACGAG. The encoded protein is CASSVSGDYE. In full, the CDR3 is CASSVSGDYEQYF.

This chain's CDR3 is CASSEAYGTSGGKETQYF. CDR3 DNA (partial): TGTGCCAGCAGCGAGGCCTACGGGACTAGCGGGGGGAAAGAGACG. V usage is TRBV7-8 and J usage is TRBJ2-3; 15 nucleotides align to TRBD2. The read gets to within 3 residues of the CDR3 end, and the germline J gene fills in the rest. The length of the CDR3 is 18 residues. The V gene's germline CDR1 is SGHVS and CDR2 FQNEAQ.

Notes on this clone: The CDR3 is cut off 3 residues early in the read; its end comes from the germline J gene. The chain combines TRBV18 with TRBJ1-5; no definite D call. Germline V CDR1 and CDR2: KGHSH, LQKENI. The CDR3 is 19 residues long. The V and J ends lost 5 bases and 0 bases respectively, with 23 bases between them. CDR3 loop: CASSGRRFSGRNSNQPQHF. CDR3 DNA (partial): TGTGCCAGCTCAGGACGAAGGTTCAGCGGTAGGAATAGCAATCAGCCC.

The CDR3 spells CASSPPGDLYEQYF. The sequenced CDR3 bases are TGTGCCAGCAGTCCTCCAGGGGACCTCTACGAG. The chain recombines TRBV2 with TRBJ2-7; D possibly corresponds to TRBD1 (6 bases). The read falls 3 residues short of the CDR3 end, and the missing part is taken from the germline J gene. Germline CDR1 is SNHLY and CDR2 is FYNNEI. This CDR3 is 14 amino acids long. The V and J ends lost 5 bases and 3 bases respectively, with 14 bases between them.

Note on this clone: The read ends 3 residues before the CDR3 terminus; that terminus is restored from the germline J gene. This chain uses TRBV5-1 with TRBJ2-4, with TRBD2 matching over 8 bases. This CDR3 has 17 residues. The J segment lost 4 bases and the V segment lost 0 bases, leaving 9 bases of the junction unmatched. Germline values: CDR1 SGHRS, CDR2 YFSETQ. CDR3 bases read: TGCGCCAGCAGCTTGGAGTCGGCGGGGGGTCCGAAAAACATT. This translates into CASSLESAGGPKNI. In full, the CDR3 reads CASSLESAGGPKNIQYF.

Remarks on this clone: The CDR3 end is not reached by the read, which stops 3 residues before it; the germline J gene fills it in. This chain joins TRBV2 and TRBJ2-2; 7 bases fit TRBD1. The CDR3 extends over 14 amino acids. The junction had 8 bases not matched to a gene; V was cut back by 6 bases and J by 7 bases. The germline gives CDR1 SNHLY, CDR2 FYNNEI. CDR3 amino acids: CASSLQGSVGELFF. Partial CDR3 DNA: TGTGCCAGCAGCTTACAGGGGTCGGTCGGGGAG.

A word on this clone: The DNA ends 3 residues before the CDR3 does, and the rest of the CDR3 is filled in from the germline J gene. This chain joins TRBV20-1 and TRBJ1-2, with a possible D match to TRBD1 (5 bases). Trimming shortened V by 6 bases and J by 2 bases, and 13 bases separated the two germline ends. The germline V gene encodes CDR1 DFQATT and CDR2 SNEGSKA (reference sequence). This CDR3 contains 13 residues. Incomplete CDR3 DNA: TGCAGTGCCGAACGGGAGGGGAACTATGGC. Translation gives CSAEREGNYG. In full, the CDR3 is CSAEREGNYGYTF.

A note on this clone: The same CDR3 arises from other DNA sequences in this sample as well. The CDR3 bases that were read are TGCGCCAGCAGCTTGGAGGGTGAGGGTGGG. It specifies CASSLEGEGG. The complete CDR3 sequence is CASSLEGEGGYTF. V usage is TRBV5-1 and J usage is TRBJ1-2, with D unclear. The read ends 3 residues shy of where the CDR3 ends; the end is completed using the germline J gene. Germline CDR1 reads SGHRS; CDR2 reads YFSETQ. This CDR3 comprises 13 residues.

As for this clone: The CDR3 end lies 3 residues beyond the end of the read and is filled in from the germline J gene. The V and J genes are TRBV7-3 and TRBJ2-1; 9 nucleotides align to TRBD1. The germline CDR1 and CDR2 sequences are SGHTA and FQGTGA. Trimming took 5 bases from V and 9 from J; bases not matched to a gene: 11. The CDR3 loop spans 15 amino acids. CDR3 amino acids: CASSAQGAMKGEQFF. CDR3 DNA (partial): TGTGCCAGCAGCGCACAGGGGGCGATGAAGGGTGAG.

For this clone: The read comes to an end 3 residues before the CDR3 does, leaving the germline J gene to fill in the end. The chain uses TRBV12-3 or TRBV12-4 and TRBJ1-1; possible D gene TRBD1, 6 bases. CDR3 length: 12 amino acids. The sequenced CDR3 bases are TGTGCCAGCAGCCGGTCGGACAGACAA. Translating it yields CASSRSDRQ. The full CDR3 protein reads CASSRSDRQAFF.

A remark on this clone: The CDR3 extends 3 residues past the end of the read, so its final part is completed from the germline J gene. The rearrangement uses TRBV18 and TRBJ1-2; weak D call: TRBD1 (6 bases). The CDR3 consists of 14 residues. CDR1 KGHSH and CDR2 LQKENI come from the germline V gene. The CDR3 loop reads CASSPRQGYYDYTF. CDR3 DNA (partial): TGTGCCAGCTCACCGAGGCAGGGGTACTACGAC.